The sequence of this T cell receptor (beta chain) was determined in a study of cytomegalovirus exposure and HLA in healthy donors. General study findings and limits: Apart from CMV serostatus, no immune exposure information was available.

The PCR made use of 60 Vbeta and 13 Jbeta primers. The table came from immunoSEQ multiplex PCR; TCRdb's copy has only in-frame clones and leaves some out. This sample has around 300,000 clones, with approximately 70% found just once. Only a few counts were recorded for this clone. Its antigen is not identified. This clonotype was obtained from a female donor in good health and CMV-seronegative. The sequenced sample was PBMCs.

The DNA of the CDR3 is TGCGCCAGCAGCTTGGCTAGCGGGAGTATAACCGGGGAGCTGTTTTTT. Its protein is CASSLASGSITGELFF. The J gene is TRBJ2-2, the V gene TRBV5-1; TRBD2 aligns across 10 bases. The CDR3 totals 16 residues. With 0 bases clipped from V and 5 bases from J, the junction kept 4 bases outside the gene matches. The germline V gene encodes CDR1 SGHRS and CDR2 YFSETQ. Complete variable domain (other parts from reference TRBV5-1 and TRBJ2-2): KAGVTQTPRYLIKTRGQQVTLSCSPISGHRSVSWYQQTPGQGLQFLFEYFSETQRNKGNFPGRFSGRQFSNSRSEMNVSTLELGDSALYLCASSLASGSITGELFFGEGSRLTVL.